These T cell receptor beta chains were read from a single sample in a study of blood T cell repertoires in COVID-19. Profiling relied on immunoSEQ multiplex PCR, and the TCRdb table lists in-frame clones only, not all of them. The sample has almost 250,000 clones, roughly 90% seen once. The source material was PBMCs or T cells enriched from blood (not recorded which). The receptor source for this set is a woman aged 25-40 years who had recovered from COVID-19. CDR3s include the opening cysteine and the closing phenylalanine or tryptophan. The order of the fields is J gene, V gene, D gene, clone size, CDR3 DNA, CDR3 protein. The D gene is left open where the match is weak. A row's size may be missing; if present it is once, few, many or a size class.

TRBJ1-1	TRBV19	TRBD1	NA	TGTGCCAGTAGTACCGGGACAGGGTCCGCTGAAGCTTTCTTT	CASSTGTGSAEAFF
TRBJ1-2	TRBV20-1	NA	once	TGCAGTGCTAGTGCACCAGAGGAAGCTAACTATGGCTACACCTTC	CSASAPEEANYGYTF
TRBJ1-1	TRBV19	NA	NA	TGTGCCAGTAGTAACCGACAGGCTCTAACACTGAAAGCTTTCTTT	CASSNRQALTLKAFF
TRBJ1-2	TRBV5-6	TRBD1	NA	TGTGCCAGCAAGAGGACAGGGGAAAACTATGGCTACACCTTC	CASKRTGENYGYTF
TRBJ2-7	TRBV27	TRBD1	NA	TGTGCCAGCAGTCAGCTCCCCGACAGGGAAAGCCACGAGCAGTACTTC	CASSQLPDRESHEQYF
TRBJ2-5	TRBV5-1	TRBD2	NA	TGCGCCAGCAGACTAGCGGGAGGAGAGACCCAGTACTTC	CASRLAGGETQYF
TRBJ2-6	TRBV2	NA	NA	TGTGCCAGCACGACAGGAGGGGCCAACGTCCTGACTTTC	CASTTGGANVLTF
TRBJ2-1	TRBV3-1/TRBV3-2	TRBD2	once	TGTGCCAGCAGCCAGACACTAGCGTCCAACAATGAGCAGTTCTTC	CASSQTLASNNEQFF
TRBJ2-3	TRBV30	TRBD2	NA	TGTGCCTGGAGTGTTTTAGGGACTAGCTACGATACGCAGTATTTT	CAWSVLGTSYDTQYF
TRBJ2-1	TRBV5-1	TRBD2	NA	TGCGCCAGCAGCCCGATAGCGGGAGGGAATAACAATGAGCAGTTCTTC	CASSPIAGGNNNEQFF
TRBJ1-5	TRBV15	NA	NA	TGTGCCACCAGCAGTAGGGGGGGGAGTAGCAATCAGCCCCAGCATTTT	CATSSRGGSSNQPQHF
TRBJ2-3	TRBV6-5	NA	NA	TGTGCCAGCACTCCGGACGGGAGACAGACGCAGTATTTT	CASTPDGRQTQYF
TRBJ1-2	TRBV16	NA	few	TGTGCCAGCGGATATTCAACAGGCGTAACCTATGGCTACACCTTC	CASGYSTGVTYGYTF
TRBJ2-3	TRBV19	NA	NA	TGTGCCAGTAGTACGGGGGGCGATACGCAGTATTTT	CASSTGGDTQYF
TRBJ1-2	TRBV6-5	NA	NA	TGTGCCAGCACAAACACGTTTAACTATGGCTACACCTTC	CASTNTFNYGYTF
TRBJ1-4	TRBV5-1	NA	NA	TGCGCCAGCAGCTCACCTGGGTCGGGGAATGAAAAACTGTTTTTT	CASSSPGSGNEKLFF
TRBJ1-6	TRBV28	NA	few	TGTGCCAGCAGTTTGGAGGGGTTCGATTCACCCCTCCACTTT	CASSLEGFDSPLHF
TRBJ1-1	TRBV28	NA	NA	TGTGCCAGCAGTTTAGTTTGGGGCAGGCCGAACACTGAAGCTTTCTTT	CASSLVWGRPNTEAFF
TRBJ2-5	TRBV19	TRBD2	NA	TGTGCCAGTAGTATAGGGGGCGGGAGGAGCCTGAAAGAGACCCAGTACTTC	CASSIGGGRSLKETQYF
TRBJ2-2	TRBV7-3	NA	once	TGTGCCAGCAGCTTACGGGGGGCGCAGATCGGCACCGGGGAGCTGTTTTTT	CASSLRGAQIGTGELFF
TRBJ2-7	TRBV7-2	NA	NA	TGTGCCAGCAGCTTACGGCAGGCCCTAACCTACGAGCAGTACTTC	CASSLRQALTYEQYF
TRBJ1-2	TRBV29-1	NA	NA	TGCAGCGTTGCATCCCAGATCGCGGGCGTGGGGGGCTACACCTTC	CSVASQIAGVGGYTF
TRBJ2-7	TRBV9	NA	NA	TGTGCCAGCAGCGTCTCCGGGAGTACGGACGAGCAGTACTTC	CASSVSGSTDEQYF
TRBJ1-6	TRBV28	NA	NA	TGTGCCAGCAAAACAGGGTATAATTCACCCCTCCACTTT	CASKTGYNSPLHF
TRBJ1-2	TRBV4-3	TRBD1	NA	TGCGCCAGCAGCCAAGATGAGGGGGCCAATGGCTACACCTTC	CASSQDEGANGYTF
TRBJ1-1	TRBV9	NA	NA	TGTGCCAGCAGCGTGGAGGAGCGGAACACTGAAGCTTTCTTT	CASSVEERNTEAFF
TRBJ2-3	TRBV3-1/TRBV3-2	NA	NA	TGTGCCAGCAGCCAAGATCCGGTGAGTAGCGCGCAGTATTTT	CASSQDPVSSAQYF
TRBJ2-7	TRBV11-1	NA	NA	TGTGCCAGCAGCTCACCAGAGACTTACGAGCAGTACTTC	CASSSPETYEQYF
TRBJ1-2	TRBV9	TRBD1	NA	TGTGCCAGCAGCGCGGGACAGTTCCACCAAACATTCCACGCTAACTATGGCTACACCTTC	CASSAGQFHQTFHANYGYTF
TRBJ1-1	TRBV5-1	NA	NA	TGCGCCAGCAGCCCCCGATCTGGGGGAGGCATGAACACTGAAGCTTTCTTT	CASSPRSGGGMNTEAFF
TRBJ1-6	TRBV6-6	NA	NA	TGTGCCAGCAGCGCTACAGGGTGGGGTAATTCACCCCTCCACTTT	CASSATGWGNSPLHF
TRBJ1-1	TRBV2	NA	NA	TGTGCCAGCAGTAACAAGGGGTTAGGGGAAGCTTTCTTT	CASSNKGLGEAFF
TRBJ1-1	TRBV11-1	NA	NA	TGTGCCAGCAGCTTAGCCAGGGGCACTGAAGCTTTCTTT	CASSLARGTEAFF